Following are 2 T cell receptor beta chains from one sample sequenced in a study of shared clonotypes between healthy human individuals. The naive CD8 subset, CD45RO-negative cells positively selected for CCR7, excluded terminally differentiated effector memory CD45RA+ cells. Sequencing used immunoSEQ multiplex PCR; TCRdb keeps in-frame clones, though not all of them. The profile shows around 2.1 million clones, roughly 91% of them singletons. The sequenced material came from naive CD8+ T cells from PBMCs. Receptors were obtained from a man between 18 and 29 years old in good health. Some clones in this sample may be carry-over from other donors' samples.

This chain links TRBV5-1 with TRBJ1-1; 8 bases line up with TRBD1. After removal of 2 bases from V and 0 bases from J, the junction contained 12 bases not matched to a gene. CDR3 length: 18 amino acids. The V gene's germline CDR1 is SGHRS and CDR2 YFSETQ. The CDR3, as DNA: TGCGCCAGCAGCTTTAACAGGGGGGCGCGGGCTGTGAACACTGAAGCTTTCTTT. Protein product: CASSFNRGARAVNTEAFF.

J is TRBJ1-1 and V is TRBV4-3; no firm D call. The CDR3 contains 14 residues. The germline V gene has CDR1 LGHNA and CDR2 YSLEER. The V and J ends lost 4 bases and 6 bases respectively, with 15 bases between them. CDR3 amino acids: CASSPHVGSAEAFF. DNA for the CDR3: TGCGCCAGCAGCCCCCACGTGGGGTCCGCTGAAGCTTTCTTT.